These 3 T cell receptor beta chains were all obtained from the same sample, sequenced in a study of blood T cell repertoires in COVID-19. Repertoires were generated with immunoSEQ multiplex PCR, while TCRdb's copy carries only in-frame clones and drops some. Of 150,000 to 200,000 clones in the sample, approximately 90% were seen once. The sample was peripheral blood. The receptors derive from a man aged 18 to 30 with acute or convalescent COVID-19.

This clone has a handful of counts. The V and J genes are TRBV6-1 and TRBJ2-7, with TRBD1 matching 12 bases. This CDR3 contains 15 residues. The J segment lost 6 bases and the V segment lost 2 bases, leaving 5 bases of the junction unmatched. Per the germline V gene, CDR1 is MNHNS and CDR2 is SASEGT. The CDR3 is CASSEPGQGASEQYV. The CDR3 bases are TGTGCCAGCAGTGAACCGGGACAGGGGGCCTCCGAGCAGTACGTC.

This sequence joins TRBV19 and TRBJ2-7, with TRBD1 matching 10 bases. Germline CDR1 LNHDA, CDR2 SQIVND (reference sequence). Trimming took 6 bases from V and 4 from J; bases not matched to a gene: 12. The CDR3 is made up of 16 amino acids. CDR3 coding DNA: TGTGCCAGTAGCCGCCTATTCCGGGACAGGGGTTACGAGCAGTACTTC. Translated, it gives CASSRLFRDRGYEQYF.

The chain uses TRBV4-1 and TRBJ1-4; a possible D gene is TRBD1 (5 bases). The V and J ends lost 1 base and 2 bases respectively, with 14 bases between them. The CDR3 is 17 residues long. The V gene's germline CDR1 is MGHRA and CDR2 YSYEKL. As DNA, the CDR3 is TGCGCCAGCAGCCAAGTGGCACCAGGGTTCACTAATGAAAAACTGTTTTTT. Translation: CASSQVAPGFTNEKLFF.